This TCR beta chain emerged from a study of sequential checkpoint blockade in melanoma. The method was immunoSEQ multiplex PCR; TCRdb's version includes in-frame clones alone and lacks a portion of them. The repertoire consists of a few thousand clones, with about 25% occurring once and the leading ten covering 20% to 25%. The CDR3 runs to 13 residues. V lost 1 base and J 3 bases, leaving 7 bases between the germline ends. Germline V gene sequence: CDR1 GTSNPN, CDR2 SVGIG (reference sequence). Treatment defined: randomized to nivolumab then ipilimumab (arm A) or the reverse (arm B). The sample holds a few counts of this clone.

The sequenced sample was tumor tissue (inferred from file names), obtained from a patient given nivolumab and ipilimumab in sequence. The J gene is TRBJ1-5, the V gene TRBV30; D is unclear. The receptor comes from a human donor with melanoma. The CDR3 DNA reads TGTGCCTGGAGTGGATTATTCAATCAGCCCCAGCATTTT. Translation gives CAWSGLFNQPQHF.